This TCR beta chain is from a study of response to subunit inactivated influenza vaccine. MiXCR, applied by TCRdb to the RT-PCR reads, yields one record per CDR3 protein. The profile shows more than 450,000 distinct CDR3 sequences, roughly 10% of them singletons. This CDR3 has 14 amino acids. Germline trimming cut 7 bases from V and 6 bases from J; bases unmatched to any gene: 3. Germline V gives CDR1 MNHEY, CDR2 SVGEGT. The TCR sequence derives from a man in his fifties who received an inactivated influenza vaccine. The chain couples TRBV6-2 or TRBV6-3 to TRBJ2-1; 13 nucleotides align to TRBD2. The sample consisted of PBMCs from blood, taken on the day of vaccination. This CDR3 reads CASKRTSGGNEQFF. Written as DNA, the CDR3 is TGTGCCAGCAAAAGGACTAGCGGGGGCAATGAGCAGTTCTTC.